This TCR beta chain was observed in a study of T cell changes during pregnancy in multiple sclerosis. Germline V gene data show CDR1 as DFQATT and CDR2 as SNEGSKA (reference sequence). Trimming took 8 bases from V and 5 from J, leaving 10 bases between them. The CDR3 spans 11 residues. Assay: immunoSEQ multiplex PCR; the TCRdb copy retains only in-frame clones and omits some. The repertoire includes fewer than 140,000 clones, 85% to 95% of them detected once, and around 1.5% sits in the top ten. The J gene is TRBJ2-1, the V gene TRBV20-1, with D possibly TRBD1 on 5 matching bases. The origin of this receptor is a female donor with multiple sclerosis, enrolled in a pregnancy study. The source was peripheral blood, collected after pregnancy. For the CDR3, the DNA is TGCAGTCCCGACAGCCACAATGAGCAGTTCTTC. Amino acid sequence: CSPDSHNEQFF.